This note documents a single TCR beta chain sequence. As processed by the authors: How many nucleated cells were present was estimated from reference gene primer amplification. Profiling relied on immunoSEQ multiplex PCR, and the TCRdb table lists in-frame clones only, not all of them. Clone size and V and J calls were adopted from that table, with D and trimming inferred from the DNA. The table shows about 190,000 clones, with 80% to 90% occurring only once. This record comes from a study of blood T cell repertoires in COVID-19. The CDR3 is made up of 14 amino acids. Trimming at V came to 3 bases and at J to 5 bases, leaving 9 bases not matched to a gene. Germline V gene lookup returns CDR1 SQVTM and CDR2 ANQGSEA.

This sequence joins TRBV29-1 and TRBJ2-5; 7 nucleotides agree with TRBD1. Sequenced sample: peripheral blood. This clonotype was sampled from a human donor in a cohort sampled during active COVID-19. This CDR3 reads CSVDSDRDYETQYF. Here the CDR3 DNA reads TGCAGCGTTGACAGCGACAGGGATTATGAGACCCAGTACTTC.